Each of the 21 T cell receptor beta chains below was sequenced from the same sample in a study of blood T cell repertoires in COVID-19 (dated by TCRdb to about 2020). Library preparation used the immunoSEQ multiplex PCR assay. TCRdb holds this immuneACCESS table with in-frame rearrangements only. Some clones are missing; in checked studies, unresolved V genes explain under half, and the rest has no known cause. This sample holds 260,000 or so clones; 83% were observed only once. The ten largest clonotypes hold 3.6% of the sample. Sequencing was carried out using PBMCs or T cells enriched from blood (not recorded which). These TCRs come from a woman aged 35 to 49 who had been exposed to COVID-19.

The rearrangement links TRBV4-1 to TRBJ2-7; D call uncertain. There are 15 residues in the CDR3. Trimming left V 0 bases short and J 3 bases short, with 12 bases between. The germline V gene encodes CDR1 MGHRA and CDR2 YSYEKL. Here the CDR3 DNA reads TGCGCCAGCAGCCAAGAACCGGGTCCCGGCTACGAGCAGTACTTC. Residues: CASSQEPGPGYEQYF.

The chain couples TRBV18 to TRBJ2-1; 9 nucleotides line up with TRBD1. This CDR3 is 15 amino acids long. The germline V gene encodes CDR1 KGHSH and CDR2 LQKENI. V shed 3 bases, J shed 4 bases, and the junction held 4 bases outside the gene matches. DNA for the CDR3: TGTGCCAGCTCACCGATAGGGACAGGGTACAATGAGCAGTTCTTC. Encoded protein: CASSPIGTGYNEQFF.

The chain carries TRBV29-1 and TRBJ2-1; 9 nucleotides line up with TRBD2. Germline trimming cut 4 bases from V and 2 bases from J; bases unmatched to any gene: 6. CDR3 length: 15 residues. CDR1 is SQVTM, CDR2 ANQGSEA, per germline. The CDR3: CSVVNGGGAYNEQFF. The CDR3 DNA reads as TGCAGCGTTGTGAATGGCGGGGGGGCCTACAATGAGCAGTTCTTC.

The chain recombines TRBV7-9 with TRBJ1-1; 7 positions match TRBD1. J was trimmed by 4 bases and V by 4 bases; bases with no gene match: 15. The CDR3 contains 17 residues. The germline V gene has CDR1 SEHNR and CDR2 FQNEAQ (reference sequence). The CDR3 reads CASSSPIGRAGGTEAFF. CDR3 DNA sequence: TGTGCCAGCAGCTCCCCAATCGGTAGGGCAGGGGGCACTGAAGCTTTCTTT.

The chain combines TRBV5-8 with TRBJ1-5, with 9 positions matching TRBD1. The CDR3 consists of 16 residues. The J segment lost 3 bases and the V segment lost 1 base, leaving 5 bases of the junction unmatched. Per germline, CDR1 SGHTS and CDR2 YDEGEE. The CDR3 DNA sequence: TGTGCCAGCAGCTTGAGGGGACAGGGACCCAATCAGCCCCAGCATTTT. Translating gives CASSLRGQGPNQPQHF.

V usage is TRBV7-8 and J usage is TRBJ1-6; TRBD1 might be the D (5 bases). The V end lost 2 bases, the J end lost 7 bases, and 18 bases lay between the germline ends. The CDR3 totals 17 residues. CDR1 and CDR2 from the germline V gene are SGHVS and FQNEAQ. As DNA, the CDR3 is TGTGCCAGCAGCTTATCTACTGACCTGGGGCTAAATTCACCCCTCCACTTT. It yields the protein CASSLSTDLGLNSPLHF.

The CDR3 sequence: CASSQDRSRVADTQYF. CDR3 nucleotide sequence: TGTGCCAGCAGCCAAGATCGAAGCAGGGTAGCAGATACGCAGTATTTT. The gene calls are TRBV4-2 and TRBJ2-3; possible D gene TRBD1, 5 bases. The V and J ends lost 0 bases and 4 bases respectively, with 14 bases between them. Germline lookup yields CDR1 LGHNA and CDR2 YNFKEQ. This CDR3 has 16 residues.

The V call is TRBV4-3, the J call TRBJ1-6; D ambiguous. Germline lookup yields CDR1 LGHNA and CDR2 YSLEER. The CDR3 is made up of 13 amino acids. Trimming removed 1 base at V and 7 bases at J, with 5 bases between. The chain's CDR3 is CASSQVENSPLHF. In DNA, the CDR3 is TGCGCCAGCAGCCAAGTTGAGAATTCACCCCTCCACTTT.

The rearrangement joins TRBV7-9 to TRBJ2-1, with a possible D match to TRBD1 (5 bases). Germline CDR1 and CDR2: SEHNR and FQNEAQ (reference sequence). The CDR3 has 15 residues. V lost 4 bases and J lost 0, with 10 bases in between. CDR3 in DNA: TGTGCCAGCAGCTCGACAGCCCCCTCCTACAATGAGCAGTTCTTC. Encoded protein: CASSSTAPSYNEQFF.

The chain links TRBV6-6 to TRBJ2-7; no clear D gene. Trimming shortened V by 8 bases and J by 0 bases, and 14 bases separated the two germline ends. Germline CDR1 and CDR2: MNHNY and SVGAGI (reference sequence). The CDR3 runs 14 residues. DNA of the CDR3: TGTGCCAGCCCGTCAGAGGCAAGCTCCTACGAGCAGTACTTC. Residues: CASPSEASSYEQYF.

This clone turned up a few times. The chain recombines TRBV19 with TRBJ1-1; the D is unclear. The CDR3 length is 14 residues. CDR1 is LNHDA, CDR2 SQIVND, per germline (reference sequence). Trimming cost V 5 bases and J 6 bases, with 16 bases left between them. The CDR3 here is CASSPQGRLPEAFF. DNA of the CDR3: TGTGCCAGTAGTCCCCAAGGTCGACTTCCTGAAGCTTTCTTT.

CDR3 protein: CASSEDRDTGELFF. In nucleotides, the CDR3 is TGTGCCAGCAGTGAGGACAGGGACACCGGGGAGCTGTTTTTT. V usage is TRBV25-1 and J usage is TRBJ2-2, with 8 bases matching TRBD1. V lost 3 bases to trimming and J lost 3 bases; unmatched junction nucleotides: 0. This CDR3 is built from 14 residues. CDR1 is MGHDK and CDR2 is SYGVNS in the germline V gene.

This clone was observed a handful of times. The chain has TRBV19 and TRBJ2-7, with D possibly TRBD2 on 7 matching bases. Germline CDR1 reads LNHDA; CDR2 reads SQIVND (reference sequence). This CDR3 has 14 amino acids. The ends were cut back, 6 bases at V and 5 bases at J, with 17 bases in the middle. As DNA, the CDR3 is TGTGCCAGTAGCCTGCGGGGGCGGATTGACGAGCAGTACTTC. It is translated as CASSLRGRIDEQYF.

The chain couples TRBV5-4 to TRBJ1-1, with D maybe TRBD1 (6 bases). CDR1 and CDR2 from the germline V gene are SGHNT and YYREEE (reference sequence). The CDR3 has 14 residues. V lost 5 bases to trimming and J lost 5 bases, with 16 bases between them. Here the CDR3 reads CASSGGGRGTEAFF. CDR3 nucleotide sequence: TGTGCCAGCAGTGGGGGGGGGCGCGGGACTGAAGCTTTCTTT.

V is TRBV7-9 and J is TRBJ2-2, with a possible D match to TRBD1 (6 bases). The V gene's germline CDR1 is SEHNR and CDR2 FQNEAQ (reference sequence). Deletions cut 5 bases from V and 2 bases from J, with 12 bases between. The CDR3 contains 15 residues. DNA of the CDR3: TGTGCCAGCAGCGACTACAGGGAAAACACCGGGGAGCTGTTTTTT. It translates to CASSDYRENTGELFF.

This chain joins TRBV6-5 and TRBJ1-6, with 9 bases lining up with TRBD1. This CDR3 is built from 16 residues. After removal of 0 bases from V and 13 bases from J, the junction contained 10 bases not matched to a gene. CDR1 MNHEY and CDR2 SVGAGI come from the germline V gene. The CDR3 sequence is CASSYSGTGTPTPLHF. The CDR3, as DNA: TGTGCCAGCAGTTACTCAGGGACAGGGACTCCAACTCCCCTCCACTTT.

V gene TRBV18 combines with J gene TRBJ1-3; possible D gene TRBD1, 6 bases. Per germline, CDR1 KGHSH and CDR2 LQKENI. The CDR3 totals 20 residues. V dropped 4 bases and J dropped 2 bases, with 27 bases sitting between them. CDR3 DNA sequence: TGTGCCAGCTCACGTGCGCCCCCGAAACAGGGAAGAGCGGCTGGAAACACCATATATTTT. This codes for CASSRAPPKQGRAAGNTIYF.

V is TRBV6-2 or TRBV6-3 and J is TRBJ2-7, with D possibly TRBD2 on 5 matching bases. Germline V gene data show CDR1 as MNHEY and CDR2 as SVGEGT. This CDR3 has 17 residues. V was trimmed by 0 bases and J by 0 bases, leaving 15 bases between them. CDR3 in amino acids: CASSYSMLPGYSYEQYF. The CDR3 DNA follows: TGTGCCAGCAGTTACTCGATGCTTCCGGGGTACTCCTACGAGCAGTACTTC.

Regarding this clone: An end of the junction differs from the germline gene, which may be a read error. CDR3 sequence: CAGSLVAGGQDEQFF. DNA of the CDR3: TGTGCCGGCAGCTTAGTAGCGGGGGGGCAGGATGAGCAGTTCTTC. The V gene is TRBV7-2, the J gene TRBJ2-1, with 11 nucleotides matching TRBD2. Germline CDR1 SGHTA, CDR2 FQGNSA. The CDR3 totals 15 residues.

The rearrangement uses TRBV13 and TRBJ1-4, with 9 bases that match TRBD1. Germline V gene sequence: CDR1 PRHDT, CDR2 FYEKMQ (reference sequence). After removal of 4 bases from V and 7 bases from J, the junction contained 7 bases not matched to a gene. This CDR3 has 15 amino acids. The CDR3, as DNA: TGTGCCAGCAGCTCCCGGACAGGGGCGGGTGAAAAACTGTTTTTT. It codes for CASSSRTGAGEKLFF.

V gene TRBV27 combines with J gene TRBJ1-2, with D tentatively TRBD1 (6 bases). Germline V gives CDR1 MNHEY, CDR2 SMNVEV (reference sequence). V shed 2 bases and J shed 4 bases, with 11 bases lying between them. The CDR3 totals 14 residues. The CDR3 loop reads CASSLAGAGYGYTF. CDR3 bases: TGTGCCAGCAGTTTAGCGGGGGCCGGCTATGGCTACACCTTC.